This T cell receptor beta chain was sequenced in a study of cytomegalovirus exposure and HLA in healthy donors. Across the study: A previous analysis identified fewer than 130 million unique TCR beta sequences derived from around 180 million T cells. Study-level findings and limits: Researchers reported in a later analysis that a missense DCLRE1C variant was tied to TCR beta V- and J-gene trimming. Later examination showed HLA-associated TCR beta chains had greater clonal expansion than equally common others. Researchers counted roughly 160 TCR beta chains as cytomegalovirus-associated.

The PCR had 60 Vbeta and 13 Jbeta primers. Some clones are missing from TCRdb's copy, which holds only in-frame ones; the method was immunoSEQ multiplex PCR. The sample lists about 200,000 clones, 10% to 15% occurring once. V lost 0 bases, J lost 2 bases, and 7 bases stayed unmatched. Germline V lookup: CDR1 LNHNV, CDR2 YYDKDF (reference sequence). The CDR3 length is 17 residues. Points on this clone: The antigen remains unidentified.

The chain combines TRBV15 with TRBJ2-3; 8 bases are a match to TRBD1. The origin of this receptor is a man aged 45 to 65 in good health and CMV-seropositive. What was sequenced was PBMCs. CDR3 sequence (DNA): TGTGCCACCAGCAGAGATAGACAGGGGCCCTACACAGATACGCAGTATTTT. It translates to CATSRDRQGPYTDTQYF.